This TCR beta chain was sequenced in a study of blood T cell repertoires in COVID-19. Turning to the study itself: Material from acute and convalescent COVID-19 was sourced from the United States, Italy and Spain.

V gave up 3 bases and J gave up 3 bases, with 22 bases separating them. This CDR3 is 17 amino acids long. CDR1 SGHNT and CDR2 YYREEE come from the germline V gene (reference sequence). Data came from immunoSEQ multiplex PCR; TCRdb stores just in-frame clones and leaves some out. The sample holds about 190,000 clones; around 87% are singletons and the top ten take approximately 0.62%. The clonotype was recovered from a man aged 45-65 years with acute or convalescent COVID-19. Sequenced material: peripheral blood. V gene TRBV5-4 combines with J gene TRBJ2-7, with D maybe TRBD1 (6 bases). The CDR3 DNA reads TGTGCCAGCAGCTCGACCGGGACCCAAGAGGGGGTCTACGAGCAGTACTTC. Protein sequence: CASSSTGTQEGVYEQYF.